The T cell receptor beta chain described here comes from a study of cytomegalovirus exposure and HLA in healthy donors. The ends lost 0 bases at V and 0 bases at J; junction bases unmatched: 7. CDR3 length equals 20 residues. Germline V gives CDR1 LGHNA, CDR2 YNFKEQ. This clone has just one count. Its antigen is currently unknown. It was with 60 Vbeta and 13 Jbeta primers that the PCR ran. TCRdb's table, derived via immunoSEQ multiplex PCR, lists solely in-frame clones and lacks some. The repertoire holds some 190,000 clones, roughly 79% seen once, with 1.5% to 2% in the top ten. Whole-study findings and limits: Reportedly, cytomegalovirus status was diagnosed with high sensitivity and specificity. In a later analysis, V- and J-gene trimming of beta chains associated with a DCLRE1C missense variant, replicated independently.

Sequenced input: PBMCs. This clonotype was obtained from a woman under 30 in good health and CMV-seronegative. The chain is built from TRBV4-2 and TRBJ1-6; 11 bases are a match to TRBD1. The CDR3 bases are TGTGCCAGCAGCCAAGATTGGACAGGGGGCACAAGCTCCTATAATTCACCCCTCCACTTT. It encodes CASSQDWTGGTSSYNSPLHF.